This T cell receptor beta chain was identified in a study of shared clonotypes between healthy human individuals. A CD45RA-negative memory subset and a CD45RA+ naive subset were separated from the CD4+ cells. The junction had 5 bases not matched to a gene; V was cut back by 2 bases and J by 7 bases. The CDR3 is made up of 15 amino acids. The germline gives CDR1 MNHNY, CDR2 SVGAGI (reference sequence). Study findings and constraints: Sequencing depth was expected to influence donor clonotype sharing. A handful of donors held about 4.6% of naive CD4 clonotypes in common.

Authors' processing steps: There were no quality scores in the junction-only immunoSEQ sequences, so filtering differed. The method was immunoSEQ multiplex PCR; TCRdb's version includes in-frame clones alone and lacks a portion of them. The V and J calls and clone size are taken from that table; D and trimming were inferred from the DNA. The top ten clones hold more than 0.5% of a sample with about 1 million clones, about four fifths of them seen once. A note on this clone: The antigen is not known.

This TCR was sampled from a man between 18 and 35 years old in good health. Some clones in this sample may be carry-over from other donors' samples. V and J are TRBV6-6 and TRBJ2-4; TRBD2 aligns across 10 bases. Sequencing was carried out using memory CD4+ T cells from PBMCs. Indicated subset: CD45RA-negative fraction. Here the CDR3 DNA reads TGTGCCAGCAGTTACGCAGGGGGACTAGCGAACATTCAGTACTTC. Its protein product is CASSYAGGLANIQYF.